A selection of T cell receptor beta chains follows, all from one sample in a study of blood T cell repertoires in COVID-19. Clones were read by immunoSEQ multiplex PCR, and TCRdb kept only the in-frame ones, dropping some. The sample carries approximately 190,000 clones, around four fifths recorded once. Source material: peripheral blood. These TCRs come from a woman between 35 and 50 years old with acute or convalescent COVID-19. CDR3s include the opening cysteine and the closing phenylalanine or tryptophan. The D gene is left open where the match is weak. Not all rows give a size; the values are once, few, many and, for expanded clones, a class.

D	size	V	J	CDR3	DNA
-	-	TRBV11-3	TRBJ1-3	CASSSGDPSGNTIYF	TGTGCCAGCAGCTCAGGGGATCCCTCTGGAAACACCATATATTTT
-	-	TRBV7-9	TRBJ1-1	CASSQTGAEAFF	TGTGCCAGCAGCCAAACCGGGGCTGAAGCTTTCTTT
-	-	TRBV30	TRBJ2-7	CAWRRRGLADEQYF	TGTGCCTGGAGGAGGAGGGGTTTGGCGGACGAGCAGTACTTC
-	-	TRBV12-3/TRBV12-4	TRBJ2-7	CASSLLGTNEQYF	TGTGCCAGCAGTTTACTAGGAACCAACGAGCAGTACTTC
TRBD2	-	TRBV19	TRBJ2-1	CASSIVTSGSHEQFF	TGTGCCAGTAGTATAGTGACTAGCGGGAGCCATGAGCAGTTCTTC
-	-	TRBV19	TRBJ2-2	CASSITRFPWELFF	TGTGCCAGTAGTATTACTAGATTCCCCTGGGAGCTGTTTTTT
TRBD2	-	TRBV10-3	TRBJ2-2	CAAVGAGRTGELFF	TGTGCCGCCGTAGGAGCGGGGCGCACCGGGGAGCTGTTTTTT
-	-	TRBV21-1	TRBJ2-3	CASSVRLAGEPDTQYF	TGTGCCAGCAGCGTTCGACTAGCGGGAGAACCAGATACGCAGTATTTT
-	-	TRBV7-9	TRBJ1-2	CASSAPTENLYGYTF	TGTGCCAGCAGCGCCCCGACAGAAAATCTCTATGGCTACACCTTC
TRBD1	-	TRBV6-1	TRBJ1-6	CASSDRQGGRVHSGSPLHF	TGTGCCAGCAGTGATAGACAGGGAGGTCGGGTACATTCAGGATCACCCCTCCACTTT
-	-	TRBV28	TRBJ2-1	CASSPPRGRGRGNEQFF	TGTGCCAGCAGCCCTCCTCGGGGGCGGGGGAGGGGCAATGAGCAGTTCTTC
TRBD2	-	TRBV20-1	TRBJ2-1	CSASPHSGSLYNEQFF	TGCAGTGCTAGTCCTCACAGCGGGAGTCTCTACAATGAGCAGTTCTTC
TRBD2	-	TRBV18	TRBJ2-1	CASSRLALTTYNEQFF	TGTGCCAGCTCACGACTAGCACTAACTACCTACAATGAGCAGTTCTTC
-	once	TRBV28	TRBJ2-4	CASSQGLAKNIQYF	TGTGCCAGCAGTCAGGGGTTAGCCAAAAACATTCAGTACTTC
TRBD1	-	TRBV6-5	TRBJ2-2	CASIKTGVGELFF	TGTGCCAGCATCAAGACAGGGGTCGGGGAGCTGTTTTTT
-	-	TRBV3-1/TRBV3-2	TRBJ2-7	CASSQGTSSYEQYF	TGTGCCAGCAGCCAGGGGACTTCTTCCTACGAGCAGTACTTC
-	once	TRBV2	TRBJ2-1	CASSGAGLNEQFF	TGTGCCAGCAGTGGGGCCGGACTGAATGAGCAGTTCTTC